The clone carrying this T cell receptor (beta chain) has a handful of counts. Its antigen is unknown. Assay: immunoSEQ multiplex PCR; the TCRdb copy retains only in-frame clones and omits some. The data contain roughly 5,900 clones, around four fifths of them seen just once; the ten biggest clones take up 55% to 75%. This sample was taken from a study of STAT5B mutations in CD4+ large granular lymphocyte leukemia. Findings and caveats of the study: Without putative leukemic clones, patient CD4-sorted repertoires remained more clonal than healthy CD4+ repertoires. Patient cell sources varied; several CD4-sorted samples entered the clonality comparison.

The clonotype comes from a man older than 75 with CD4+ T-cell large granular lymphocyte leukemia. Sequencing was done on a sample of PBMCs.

Here the CDR3 reads CASSVERTGELFF. CDR3 nucleotides: TGTGCCAGCAGCGTAGAGCGGACCGGGGAGCTGTTTTTT. The V and J genes are TRBV9 and TRBJ2-2; D perhaps matches TRBD2 (5 bases). The CDR3 covers 13 residues. Trimming removed 0 bases at V and 5 bases at J, with 5 bases between. Per the germline V gene, CDR1 is SGDLS and CDR2 is YYNGEE. The whole variable domain, filled in from reference TRBV9 and TRBJ2-2, reads DSGVTQTPKHLITATGQRVTLRCSPRSGDLSVYWYQQSLDQGLQFLIQYYNGEERAKGNILERFSAQQFPDLHSELNLSSLELGDSALYFCASSVERTGELFFGEGSRLTVL.